Listed here are 16 T cell receptor beta chains from one sample, sequenced in a study of T cell responses to AZD1222 COVID-19 vaccine. The table came from immunoSEQ multiplex PCR; TCRdb's copy has only in-frame clones and leaves some out. The sample contains 86,000 or so clones, approximately 90% of which appear only once. Material: peripheral blood, obtained on day 0 of AZD1222 vaccination. These receptors all come from an adult in good health.

Turning to this clone: Other DNA sequences in the same sample also yield this CDR3. V and J are TRBV6-5 and TRBJ1-5; D gene uncertain. The germline V gene has CDR1 MNHEY and CDR2 SVGAGI. Trimming took off 6 bases at V and 3 bases at J, with 9 bases between the two ends. The CDR3 extends over 13 amino acids. The CDR3 reads CASRQVNNQPQHF. The CDR3 DNA sequence: TGTGCCAGCAGGCAGGTAAACAATCAGCCCCAGCATTTT.

This clone appeared a single time. The chain combines TRBV18 with TRBJ2-5; TRBD1 matches 7 bases. The V gene's germline CDR1 is KGHSH and CDR2 LQKENI. V shed 4 bases and J 2 bases; nucleotides not matched to a gene: 7. The CDR3 spans 15 residues. CDR3 protein: CASSRRTGTQETQYF. CDR3 coding DNA: TGTGCCAGCTCACGGCGGACAGGCACTCAAGAGACCCAGTACTTC.

This sequence joins TRBV6-5 and TRBJ1-5; 7 nucleotides line up with TRBD1. In germline, CDR1 is MNHEY, CDR2 SVGAGI. V dropped 8 bases and J dropped 11; count of bases not matched to a gene: 9. The CDR3 has 12 residues. The CDR3 DNA reads as TGTGCCAGCGAGGGAGGGGGCCCAACCCAGCATTTT. The encoded protein is CASEGGGPTQHF.

This chain links TRBV19 with TRBJ1-2; D might be TRBD1 (5 bases). Germline CDR1 and CDR2: LNHDA and SQIVND (reference sequence). The V end was cut by 5 bases, the J end by 4 bases, with 17 bases between. The CDR3 extends over 15 amino acids. Here the CDR3 reads CASSGWRGLSYGYTF. The CDR3 DNA reads as TGTGCCAGTAGTGGGTGGAGGGGCCTGTCCTATGGCTACACCTTC.

The rearrangement links TRBV5-5 to TRBJ2-5, with D possibly being TRBD1 (6 bases). CDR3 length: 16 amino acids. Germline CDR1 SGHKS, CDR2 YYEKEE (reference sequence). V was trimmed by 2 bases and J by 3 bases, leaving 17 bases between them. In DNA, the CDR3 is TGTGCCAGCAGCTTCACCGCCGGGACAAACAAAGAGACCCAGTACTTC. Translating it yields CASSFTAGTNKETQYF.

The rearrangement uses TRBV6-5 and TRBJ1-5, with 8 bases lining up with TRBD1. Germline V gene lookup returns CDR1 MNHEY and CDR2 SVGAGI. J was trimmed by 6 bases and V by 8 bases; bases with no gene match: 6. This CDR3 comprises 13 residues. The chain's CDR3 is CASGGQGGQPQHF. CDR3 nucleotides: TGTGCCAGCGGAGGACAGGGTGGTCAGCCCCAGCATTTT.

The V and J genes are TRBV14 and TRBJ1-3; no clear D gene. This CDR3 contains 12 residues. Germline values: CDR1 SGHDN, CDR2 FVKESK. Trimming stripped 1 base from V and 6 bases from J, with 4 bases between. The CDR3 loop is CASSQVINTIYF. The CDR3 DNA follows: TGTGCCAGCAGCCAAGTAATAAACACCATATATTTT.

This clone was recorded once. The chain combines TRBV15 with TRBJ2-3; D is undetermined. V lost 7 bases and J 6 bases, leaving 11 bases between the germline ends. This CDR3 has 12 residues. The germline gives CDR1 LNHNV, CDR2 YYDKDF (reference sequence). CDR3 coding DNA: TGTGCCACCACCCCAAACGGGGATACGCAGTATTTT. Translating it yields CATTPNGDTQYF.

The chain carries TRBV6-4 and TRBJ2-2; TRBD1 agrees at 8 bases. With 5 bases clipped from V and 0 bases from J, the junction kept 2 bases outside the gene matches. The CDR3 is 15 residues long. Germline V lookup: CDR1 MRHNA, CDR2 SNTAGT. The CDR3 loop reads CASSLTGANTGELFF. The CDR3 nucleotides are TGTGCCAGCAGTTTGACAGGGGCGAACACCGGGGAGCTGTTTTTT.

The J gene is TRBJ1-3, the V gene TRBV30, with TRBD1 matching over 8 bases. The V segment lost 3 bases and the J segment 0 bases; nucleotides outside the gene matches: 13. The CDR3 has 18 amino acids. Germline CDR1 is GTSNPN and CDR2 is SVGIG (reference sequence). The CDR3 DNA follows: TGTGCCTGGAGACGATTCCCTACCGGGACAGGCTCTGGAAACACCATATATTTT. It specifies CAWRRFPTGTGSGNTIYF.

The J gene is TRBJ2-2, the V gene TRBV6-5; TRBD2 is a possible D gene (5 bases). Germline-derived CDR1 and CDR2 are MNHEY and SVGAGI. The length of the CDR3 is 12 residues. Trimming cost V 2 bases and J 9 bases, with 7 bases left between them. CDR3 in DNA: TGTGCCAGCAGTTACCCGGGGAGGGAGCTGTTTTTT. Residues: CASSYPGRELFF.

The chain joins TRBV29-1 to TRBJ2-5; weak D call: TRBD1 (5 bases). CDR1 is SQVTM and CDR2 is ANQGSEA in the germline V gene. Trimming stripped 7 bases from V and 5 bases from J, with 17 bases between. The CDR3 consists of 13 residues. CDR3: CSAKKAGMETQYF. CDR3 bases: TGCAGCGCCAAGAAGGCAGGGATGGAGACCCAGTACTTC. Full variable domain (rest looked up from reference TRBV29-1 and TRBJ2-5): SAVISQKPSRDICQRGTSLTIQCQVDSQVTMMFWYRQQPGQSLTLIATANQGSEATYESGFVIDKFPISRPNLTFSTLTVSNMSPEDSSIYLCSAKKAGMETQYFGPGTRLLVL.

This chain joins TRBV5-1 and TRBJ1-2, with 8 positions matching TRBD1. V shed 3 bases and J 8 bases; nucleotides not matched to a gene: 6. Per the germline V gene, CDR1 is SGHRS and CDR2 is YFSETQ. The CDR3 has 13 residues. CDR3 region: CASSSGQVTGYTF. As DNA, the CDR3 is TGCGCCAGCAGCTCGGGACAGGTCACAGGCTACACCTTC.

V gene TRBV4-2 combines with J gene TRBJ2-2, with 8 bases matching TRBD1. CDR3 size: 16 residues. Trimming cost V 4 bases and J 7 bases; bases outside gene matches: 11. Germline CDR1 LGHNA, CDR2 YNFKEQ. In DNA, the CDR3 is TGTGCCAGCAGCCCCTTAGGACAGGGACTGGGCGGGGAGCTGTTTTTT. Protein product: CASSPLGQGLGGELFF.

The chain couples TRBV5-8 to TRBJ2-2, with unresolved D. Germline CDR1 SGHTS, CDR2 YDEGEE. This CDR3 is 15 amino acids long. Between the trimmed V and J ends, which lost 4 bases and 6 bases, there was a span of 16 bases. For the CDR3, the DNA is TGTGCCAGCAGCAAGACGGGCCTACCCCCCGGGGAGCTGTTTTTT. Its protein is CASSKTGLPPGELFF. The full variable domain, in which reference TRBV5-8 and TRBJ2-2 provide the parts outside the CDR3, is EAGVTQSPTHLIKTRGQQATLRCSPISGHTSVYWYQQALGLGLQFLLWYDEGEERNRGNFPPRFSGRQFPNYSSELNVNALELEDSALYLCASSKTGLPPGELFFGEGSRLTVL.

This chain links TRBV7-9 with TRBJ2-3, with TRBD2 matching 11 bases. V shed 2 bases, J shed 2 bases, and the junction held 3 bases outside the gene matches. Germline assignment: CDR1 SEHNR and CDR2 FQNEAQ (reference sequence). CDR3 length: 16 amino acids. The DNA for the CDR3 is TGTGCCAGCAGCTTAAGACTAGCGGGGCTCACAGATACGCAGTATTTT. It yields the protein CASSLRLAGLTDTQYF.